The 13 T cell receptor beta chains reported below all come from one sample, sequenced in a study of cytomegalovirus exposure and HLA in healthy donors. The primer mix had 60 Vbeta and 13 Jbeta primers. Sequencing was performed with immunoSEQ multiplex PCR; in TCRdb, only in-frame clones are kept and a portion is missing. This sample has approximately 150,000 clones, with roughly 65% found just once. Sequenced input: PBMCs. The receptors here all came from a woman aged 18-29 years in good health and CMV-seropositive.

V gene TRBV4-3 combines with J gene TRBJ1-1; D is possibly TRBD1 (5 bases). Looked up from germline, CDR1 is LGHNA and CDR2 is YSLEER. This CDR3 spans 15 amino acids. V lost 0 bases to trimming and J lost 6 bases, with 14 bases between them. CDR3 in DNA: TGCGCCAGCAGCCAAGATTACGGGGGTCTCGCTGAAGCTTTCTTT. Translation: CASSQDYGGLAEAFF.

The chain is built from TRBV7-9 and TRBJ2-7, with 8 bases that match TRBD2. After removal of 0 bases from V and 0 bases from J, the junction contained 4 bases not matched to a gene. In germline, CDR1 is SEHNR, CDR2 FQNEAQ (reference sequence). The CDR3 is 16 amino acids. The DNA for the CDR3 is TGTGCCAGCAGCTTAGCCCCGGGACTAGGCTCCTACGAGCAGTACTTC. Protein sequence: CASSLAPGLGSYEQYF. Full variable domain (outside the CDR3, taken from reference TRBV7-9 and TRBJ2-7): DTGVSQNPRHKITKRGQNVTFRCDPISEHNRLYWYRQTLGQGPEFLTYFQNEAQLEKSRLLSDRFSAERPKGSFSTLEIQRTEQGDSAMYLCASSLAPGLGSYEQYFGPGTRLTVT.

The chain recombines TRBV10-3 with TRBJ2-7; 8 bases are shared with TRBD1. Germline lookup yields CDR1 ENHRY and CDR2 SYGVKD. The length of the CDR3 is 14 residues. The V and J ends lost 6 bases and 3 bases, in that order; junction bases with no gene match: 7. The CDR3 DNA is TGTGCCATCAGGGAGACTGGGACAGGCTACGAGCAGTACTTC. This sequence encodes CAIRETGTGYEQYF.

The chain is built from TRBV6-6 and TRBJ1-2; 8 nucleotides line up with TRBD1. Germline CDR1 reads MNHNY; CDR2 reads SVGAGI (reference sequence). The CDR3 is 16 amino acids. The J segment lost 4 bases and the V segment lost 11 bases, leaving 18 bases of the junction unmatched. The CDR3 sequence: CAGARQDRARFYGYTF. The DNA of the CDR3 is TGTGCCGGAGCCCGCCAGGACAGGGCCCGCTTCTATGGCTACACCTTC.

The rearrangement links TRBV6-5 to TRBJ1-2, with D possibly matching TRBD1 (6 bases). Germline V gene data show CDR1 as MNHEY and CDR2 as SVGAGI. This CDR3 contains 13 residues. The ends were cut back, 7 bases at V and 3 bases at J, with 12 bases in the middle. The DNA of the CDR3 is TGTGCCAGCAAACCGCACAGGGACTATGGCTACACCTTC. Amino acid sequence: CASKPHRDYGYTF.

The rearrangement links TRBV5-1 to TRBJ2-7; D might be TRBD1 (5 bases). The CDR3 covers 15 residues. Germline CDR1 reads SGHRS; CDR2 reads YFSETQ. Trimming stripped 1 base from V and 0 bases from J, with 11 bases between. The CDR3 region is CASSLQGPNSYEQYF. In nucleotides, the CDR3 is TGCGCCAGCAGCTTGCAGGGCCCAAACTCCTACGAGCAGTACTTC.

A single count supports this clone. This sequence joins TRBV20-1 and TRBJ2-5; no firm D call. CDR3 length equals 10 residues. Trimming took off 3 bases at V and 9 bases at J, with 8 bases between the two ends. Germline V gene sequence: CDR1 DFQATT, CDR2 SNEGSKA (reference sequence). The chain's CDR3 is CSASDRAQYF. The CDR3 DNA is TGCAGTGCTAGTGATCGGGCCCAGTACTTC.

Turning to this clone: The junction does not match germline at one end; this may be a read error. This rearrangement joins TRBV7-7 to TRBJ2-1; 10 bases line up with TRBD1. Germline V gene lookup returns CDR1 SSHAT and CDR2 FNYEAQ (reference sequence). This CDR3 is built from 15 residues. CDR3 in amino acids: CASSEGQGRFNEQFF. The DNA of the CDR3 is TGTGCTAGCAGCGAGGGACAGGGGAGATTCAATGAGCAGTTCTTC.

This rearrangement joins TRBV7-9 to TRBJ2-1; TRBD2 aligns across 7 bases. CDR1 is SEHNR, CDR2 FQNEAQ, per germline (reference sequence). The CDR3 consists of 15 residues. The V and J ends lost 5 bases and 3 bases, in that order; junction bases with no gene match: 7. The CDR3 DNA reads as TGTGCCAGCAGCCTACAACGGGAGGTCTACAATGAGCAGTTCTTC. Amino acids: CASSLQREVYNEQFF.

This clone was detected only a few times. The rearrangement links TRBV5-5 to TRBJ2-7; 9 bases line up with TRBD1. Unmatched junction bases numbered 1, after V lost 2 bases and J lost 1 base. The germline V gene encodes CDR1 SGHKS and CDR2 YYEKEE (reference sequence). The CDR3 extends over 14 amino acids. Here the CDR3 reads CASSFGTGSYEQYF. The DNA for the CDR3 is TGTGCCAGCAGCTTCGGGACAGGGTCCTACGAGCAGTACTTC.

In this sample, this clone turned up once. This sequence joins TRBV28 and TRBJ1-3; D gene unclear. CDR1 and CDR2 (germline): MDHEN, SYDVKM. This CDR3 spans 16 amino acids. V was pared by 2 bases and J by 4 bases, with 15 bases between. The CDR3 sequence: CASSLPVAGHGNTIYF. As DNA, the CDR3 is TGTGCCAGCAGTTTACCCGTGGCAGGTCACGGAAACACCATATATTTT.

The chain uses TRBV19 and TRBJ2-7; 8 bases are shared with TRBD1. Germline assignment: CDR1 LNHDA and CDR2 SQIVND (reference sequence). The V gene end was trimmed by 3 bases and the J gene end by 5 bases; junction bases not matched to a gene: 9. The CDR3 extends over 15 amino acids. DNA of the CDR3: TGTGCCAGTAGTATCTCCGGGACAGGCTTCGACGAGCAGTACTTC. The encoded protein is CASSISGTGFDEQYF.

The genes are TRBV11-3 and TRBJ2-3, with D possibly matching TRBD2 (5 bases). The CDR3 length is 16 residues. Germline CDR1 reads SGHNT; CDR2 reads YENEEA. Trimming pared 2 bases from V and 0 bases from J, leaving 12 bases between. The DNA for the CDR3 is TGTGCCAGCAGCTTACGCGAGGACTCTAGCACAGATACGCAGTATTTT. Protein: CASSLREDSSTDTQYF.